The rows below give T cell receptor beta chains drawn from one sample of a study of CD8 T cells in ankylosing spondylitis. Each CDR3 protein is one row after TCRdb ran MiXCR on the 5' RACE reads. This sample has approximately 45,000 distinct CDR3 sequences, with 3% to 4.5% found just once. The sample comprised blood, either unsorted or a sorted T cell fraction (not recorded which). These receptors were taken from a female donor with ankylosing spondylitis or in good health (not recorded which). Each CDR3 is given with its conserved first and last residue. The order of the fields is CDR3 protein, CDR3 DNA, clone size, J gene, D gene, V gene. The D gene is left open where the match is weak. Rows may omit the clone size; those that give it use once, few, many or a size class.

CASSLAGGTDTQYF,TGTGCCAGCAGTCTAGCGGGGGGGACAGATACGCAGTATTTT,many,TRBJ2-3,TRBD2,TRBV9
CASSVEGYYNEQFF,TGTGCCAGCAGCGTAGAAGGGTACTACAATGAGCAGTTCTTC,many,TRBJ2-1,.,TRBV9
CASSVDSGAEGSPLHF,TGTGCCAGCAGCGTAGATTCAGGGGCAGAGGGTTCACCCCTCCACTTT,many,TRBJ1-6,.,TRBV9
CASSLDPPDTQYF,TGTGCCAGCAGTCTTGACCCCCCAGATACGCAGTATTTT,many,TRBJ2-3,.,TRBV9
CASSVINQGMDGYTF,TGTGCCAGCAGCGTAATTAACCAGGGTATGGATGGCTACACCTTC,medium-sized,TRBJ1-2,.,TRBV9
CAISPVAGGPQETQYF,TGTGCCATCAGTCCTGTAGCGGGGGGACCTCAAGAGACCCAGTACTTC,medium-sized,TRBJ2-5,TRBD2,TRBV10-3
CASSAYLETQYF,TGTGCCAGCAGCGCGTACCTGGAGACCCAGTACTTC,many,TRBJ2-5,.,TRBV9
CASSSRTGVSTEAFF,TGTGCCAGCAGCTCCCGGACAGGGGTGTCCACTGAAGCTTTCTTT,many,TRBJ1-1,TRBD1,TRBV9
CASSVTGGPGEQYF,TGTGCCAGCAGCGTTACAGGGGGCCCAGGCGAGCAGTACTTC,medium-sized,TRBJ2-7,TRBD1,TRBV9
CASSVSGGPVTEAFF,TGTGCCAGCAGCGTATCAGGGGGCCCGGTCACTGAAGCTTTCTTT,many,TRBJ1-1,TRBD1,TRBV9
CASSVGAGTGIGDEQFF,TGTGCCAGCAGCGTAGGTGCAGGGACAGGGATCGGTGATGAGCAGTTCTTC,many,TRBJ2-1,TRBD1,TRBV9
CASSSSGGTGSYGYTF,TGTGCCAGCAGCTCCAGTGGGGGTACAGGGAGCTATGGCTACACCTTC,many,TRBJ1-2,.,TRBV9
CASSARRGYGGGPTDTQYF,TGTGCCAGCAGCGCGAGACGGGGTTATGGGGGGGGGCCCACAGATACGCAGTATTTT,many,TRBJ2-3,.,TRBV9
CASSVAFGGPGELFF,TGTGCCAGCAGCGTAGCTTTTGGGGGTCCCGGGGAGCTGTTTTTT,.,TRBJ2-2,.,TRBV9
CASSVLSGTNYNEQFF,TGTGCCAGCAGCGTGCTTTCCGGGACTAATTACAATGAGCAGTTCTTC,many,TRBJ2-1,TRBD2,TRBV9
CASSVGTDLYGYTF,TGTGCCAGCAGCGTGGGGACGGATCTCTATGGCTACACCTTC,many,TRBJ1-2,.,TRBV9
CASSPPLGGYTF,TGTGCCAGCAGCCCACCTCTAGGCGGCTACACCTTC,many,TRBJ1-2,.,TRBV9
CTSSQEGLRTDTQYF,TGCACCAGCAGCCAAGAGGGGCTTCGCACAGATACGCAGTATTTT,many,TRBJ2-3,.,TRBV1
CASSEAPGTEAFF,TGTGCCAGCAGCGAGGCGCCAGGGACTGAAGCTTTCTTT,many,TRBJ1-1,.,TRBV9
CASSPLRNTEAFF,TGTGCCAGCAGCCCTCTGCGGAACACTGAAGCTTTCTTT,many,TRBJ1-1,.,TRBV9
CASSVGPGSVGNQPQHF,TGTGCCAGCAGCGTAGGACCAGGATCGGTAGGCAATCAGCCCCAGCATTTT,many,TRBJ1-5,.,TRBV9
CASSAAPDGTEAFF,TGTGCCAGCAGCGCCGCCCCAGATGGGACTGAAGCTTTCTTT,many,TRBJ1-1,.,TRBV9
CASSVAVGTGRSTDTQYF,TGTGCCAGCAGCGTAGCTGTAGGGACAGGGAGGAGCACAGATACGCAGTATTTT,many,TRBJ2-3,TRBD1,TRBV9
CASSEAPGTSGDTQYF,TGTGCCAGCAGCGAGGCCCCCGGGACTAGCGGAGATACGCAGTATTTT,many,TRBJ2-3,TRBD2,TRBV9
CTSNSGGYNEQFF,TGTACCTCGAATAGCGGGGGATACAATGAGCAGTTCTTC,many,TRBJ2-1,TRBD2,TRBV7-3
CASSVTPSGQTSTDTQYF,TGTGCCAGCAGCGTAACCCCCTCGGGACAAACTAGCACAGATACGCAGTATTTT,.,TRBJ2-3,.,TRBV9
CASSLFGEKLFF,TGTGCCAGCAGCCTCTTCGGTGAAAAACTGTTTTTT,many,TRBJ1-4,.,TRBV9
CASSANPWRQGVEKLFF,TGTGCCAGCAGCGCCAACCCGTGGCGGCAGGGAGTTGAAAAACTGTTTTTT,.,TRBJ1-4,.,TRBV9
CASPRPPGETQYF,TGTGCCAGCCCGCGACCCCCGGGGGAGACCCAGTACTTC,many,TRBJ2-5,.,TRBV28
CASSVRSGVGTDTQYF,TGTGCCAGCAGCGTCCGTTCAGGGGTCGGCACAGATACGCAGTATTTT,.,TRBJ2-3,.,TRBV9
CASSVESAGANVLTF,TGTGCCAGCAGCGTAGAGAGTGCTGGGGCCAACGTCCTGACTTTC,medium-sized,TRBJ2-6,.,TRBV9
CASSVRGTYQETQYF,TGTGCCAGCAGCGTTCGCGGGACATATCAAGAGACCCAGTACTTC,many,TRBJ2-5,.,TRBV9
CASSVSSSTDTQYF,TGTGCCAGCAGCGTATCTTCTAGCACAGATACGCAGTATTTT,many,TRBJ2-3,.,TRBV9